The clone carrying this TCR beta chain was detected a few times. The target antigen is unknown. The data were taken from a study of T cells after yellow fever vaccination. Study results and limitations: Most clones from primary vaccination were detected again post-booster (roughly 95% CD4, 70% to 90% CD8). Relatively few clonotypes were ones that appeared in both CD4 and CD8 compartments. On re-exposure, the response was weaker but peaked faster, at day 5 versus 15.

Synthesis of TCR cDNA relied on 5'RACE template switching, which attached a universal primer site and UMIs. TCRdb reprocessed the 5' RACE reads with MiXCR, giving one entry per CDR3 protein. The profile shows 550,000 or so distinct CDR3 sequences, under 25% of them singletons. Looked up from germline, CDR1 is MNHEY and CDR2 is SVGEGT. Trimming removed 3 bases at V and 3 bases at J, with 12 bases between. The CDR3 has 14 residues. The receptor was derived from a man aged 30-40 years who received the YFV17D yellow fever vaccine. This specimen was PBMCs, taken 15 days after the yellow fever booster vaccination. The chain combines TRBV6-2 or TRBV6-3 with TRBJ2-7; no clear D. The CDR3 DNA reads TGTGCCAGCAGTTATCACGGGCCTATCTACGAGCAGTACTTC. Encoded protein: CASSYHGPIYEQYF.